Listed here are 12 T cell receptor beta chains from one sample, sequenced in a study of CD8+ T cells in alopecia areata. Following RNA extraction, reverse transcription yielded cDNA that acted as the sequencing template. Assay used: immunoSEQ multiplex PCR; TCRdb lists only in-frame clones, some missing. The table shows 55,000 to 75,000 clones, with under 55% occurring only once. Sequencing used CD8+ T cells sorted from blood, obtained at week 0. The receptor source for this set is a human donor with alopecia areata.

This clone was picked up a small number of times. The V call is TRBV5-1, the J call TRBJ2-3; tentatively, D is TRBD2 (5 bases). The V and J ends lost 4 bases and 1 base respectively, with 10 bases between them. CDR1 and CDR2 from the germline V gene are SGHRS and YFSETQ. The CDR3 has 14 residues. In DNA, the CDR3 is TGCGCCAGCAGCGGTGAGGAGGGCACAGATACGCAGTATTTT. The encoded protein is CASSGEEGTDTQYF.

This chain links TRBV11-2 with TRBJ2-2; TRBD2 matches 12 bases. V dropped 0 bases and J dropped 3; count of bases not matched to a gene: 2. The CDR3 length is 17 residues. Germline assignment: CDR1 SGHAT and CDR2 FQNNGV. CDR3 bases: TGTGCCAGCAGCTTAGACCGACTAGCGGGAGACACCGGGGAGCTGTTTTTT. This codes for CASSLDRLAGDTGELFF.

Only a few counts were recorded for this clone. The chain uses TRBV7-3 and TRBJ2-3; TRBD1 aligns across 7 bases. V lost 1 base, J lost 3 bases, and 4 bases stayed unmatched. The CDR3 covers 15 residues. Germline-derived CDR1 and CDR2 are SGHTA and FQGTGA. The CDR3 reads CASSLMSRGTDTQYF. DNA of the CDR3: TGTGCCAGCAGCTTAATGAGCAGGGGGACAGATACGCAGTATTTT.

This clone was picked up many times. The J gene is TRBJ1-2, the V gene TRBV18; D remains unclear. This CDR3 has 12 residues. Germline values: CDR1 KGHSH, CDR2 LQKENI. Trimming pared 6 bases from V and 2 bases from J, leaving 7 bases between. The CDR3 DNA reads as TGTGCCAGCTCCGGAAGGAACTATGGCTACACCTTC. This translates into CASSGRNYGYTF.

V gene TRBV29-1 combines with J gene TRBJ1-1; D unresolved. The germline gives CDR1 SQVTM, CDR2 ANQGSEA. V lost 3 bases, J lost 0 bases, and 8 bases lay in between. The CDR3 extends over 13 amino acids. The DNA for the CDR3 is TGCAGCGTTGACAAGCCCTTGAACACTGAAGCTTTCTTT. Protein sequence: CSVDKPLNTEAFF.

V and J are TRBV30 and TRBJ2-7; no firm D call. From germline, CDR1 is GTSNPN and CDR2 SVGIG (reference sequence). The CDR3 length is 13 residues. Trimming took off 0 bases at V and 3 bases at J, with 9 bases between the two ends. The CDR3 reads CAWSVTRNYEQYF. In nucleotides, the CDR3 is TGTGCCTGGAGTGTTACCAGGAACTACGAGCAGTACTTC.

The table lists this clone with a count of one. The genes are TRBV30 and TRBJ2-1, with 10 bases matching TRBD2. The junction had 6 bases not matched to a gene; V was cut back by 1 base and J by 3 bases. Germline CDR1 reads GTSNPN; CDR2 reads SVGIG (reference sequence). This CDR3 is built from 16 residues. CDR3 sequence reads: CAWSGPSSGSYNEQFF. The CDR3 nucleotides read TGTGCCTGGAGTGGCCCTTCTAGCGGGAGCTACAATGAGCAGTTCTTC.

This sequence joins TRBV27 and TRBJ1-2; tentatively, D is TRBD1 (5 bases). This CDR3 comprises 15 residues. V was cut by 0 bases and J by 4 bases, with 12 bases left in between. Per germline, CDR1 MNHEY and CDR2 SMNVEV (reference sequence). The CDR3 nucleotides read TGTGCCAGCAGTTTATCGGGGGGGGATCGCTATGGCTACACCTTC. This codes for CASSLSGGDRYGYTF.

The gene calls are TRBV29-1 and TRBJ1-2; TRBD1 is a possible D gene (5 bases). The CDR3 is 12 amino acids. The V gene's germline CDR1 is SQVTM and CDR2 ANQGSEA. The V end lost 6 bases, the J end lost 8 bases, and 16 bases lay between the germline ends. The CDR3 region has the DNA TGCAGCGTCCCATCAGGGTTCGGGGGCTACACCTTC. This gives the protein CSVPSGFGGYTF. The whole variable domain, remainder taken from reference TRBV29-1 and TRBJ1-2, is SAVISQKPSRDICQRGTSLTIQCQVDSQVTMMFWYRQQPGQSLTLIATANQGSEATYESGFVIDKFPISRPNLTFSTLTVSNMSPEDSSIYLCSVPSGFGGYTFGSGTRLTVV.

This clone was seen more than once but under ten times. The chain employs TRBV15 and TRBJ2-3, with D possibly matching TRBD1 (5 bases). V was shortened by 0 bases and J by 6 bases, with 16 bases between the two germline ends. CDR3 length: 16 amino acids. Germline V lookup: CDR1 LNHNV, CDR2 YYDKDF (reference sequence). The CDR3 is CATSRDRTRGSDTQYF. For the CDR3, the DNA is TGTGCCACCAGCAGAGATCGGACAAGGGGATCTGATACGCAGTATTTT.

This rearrangement joins TRBV4-1 to TRBJ2-7; D might be TRBD2 (5 bases). CDR3 length: 15 amino acids. Between the trimmed V and J ends, which lost 1 base and 2 bases, there was a span of 12 bases. Germline-derived CDR1 and CDR2 are MGHRA and YSYEKL. The CDR3 DNA reads TGCGCCAGCAGCCAAGGCGGGCTGTCAACCTACGAGCAGTACTTC. Protein sequence: CASSQGGLSTYEQYF.

The chain joins TRBV2 to TRBJ2-1; 16 bases match TRBD2. J was trimmed by 2 bases and V by 6 bases; bases with no gene match: 4. Germline values: CDR1 SNHLY, CDR2 FYNNEI. The CDR3 is made up of 17 amino acids. DNA for the CDR3: TGTGCCAGCAGGGGGACTAGCGGGAGGGTCGCCTACAATGAGCAGTTCTTC. Protein product: CASRGTSGRVAYNEQFF.